These T cell receptor beta chains were read from a single sample in a study of PD-L1 blockade in urothelial cancer. Here immunoSEQ multiplex PCR was the method, and the copy in TCRdb shows in-frame clones only, minus some. The sample lists some 56,000 clones, over 65% occurring once. This specimen was PBMCs, taken around atezolizumab (anti-PD-L1) treatment. These receptors all come from a man in his fifties or sixties with urothelial cancer. The CDR3 runs from the conserved cysteine through the conserved F or W.

v_gene,j_gene,CDR3aa
TRBV2,TRBJ2-1,CASSAFPSGVLNEQFF
TRBV9,TRBJ2-7,CASSVDGRAAYEQYF
TRBV10-2,TRBJ1-5,CASREGQGSNQPQHF
TRBV9,TRBJ2-3,CASSVATSIDTQYF
TRBV13,TRBJ2-5,CASRDGTGIPETQYF
TRBV7-3,TRBJ2-5,CASSLKAGGLGETQYF
TRBV19,TRBJ2-3,CATQGAITDTQYF
TRBV27,TRBJ2-7,CASSWGQSYEQYF
TRBV4-1,TRBJ2-1,CASSPSVHRPNEQFF
TRBV2,TRBJ1-5,CASNDRDKGPQHF
TRBV7-3,TRBJ2-1,CASSLIPGQGAFNEQFF
TRBV29-1,TRBJ2-7,CSVGDRGEQYF
TRBV6-5,TRBJ1-1,CASKRQGATEAFF
TRBV7-8,TRBJ1-2,CASSSPRTGWDGYTF
TRBV9,TRBJ2-1,CASSVKGGQLDDEQFF
TRBV5-1,TRBJ2-3,CASSLDGRGRDTQYF
TRBV27,TRBJ2-7,CASSLNSVTYEQYF
TRBV7-9,TRBJ2-5,CASSFGLAGGGETQYF
TRBV7-8,TRBJ1-1,CASSPARWKTRNTEAFF
TRBV29-1,TRBJ2-1,CSVSSVLEQFF
TRBV5-4,TRBJ1-6,CASSLGQGNNSPLHF
TRBV5-1,TRBJ2-5,CASSLATGGETQYF
TRBV27,TRBJ2-5,CASSLRAGGPTQETQYF
TRBV19,TRBJ1-1,CASTLTVNTEAFF
TRBV19,TRBJ1-3,CASRIRTDSGNTIYF
TRBV19,TRBJ1-2,CASSIPANYGYTF
TRBV11-3,TRBJ2-3,CASSPGLAGSGDTQYF
TRBV6-5,TRBJ2-1,CASSLLAGGLYNEQFF
TRBV7-9,TRBJ1-5,CASSRGPGNQPQHF
TRBV6-6,TRBJ2-7,CASSGLATSYEQYF
TRBV5-4,TRBJ2-1,CASSARLADYNEQFF
TRBV5-1,TRBJ1-1,CASSFSSSGTEAFF
TRBV13,TRBJ1-3,CASSLMTARGNTIYF
TRBV6-5,TRBJ2-1,CASSYAGGANEQFF
TRBV30,TRBJ1-4,CAFRVEKLFF
TRBV7-3,TRBJ2-3,CASRRDGDTQYF
TRBV5-6,TRBJ2-1,CASSLTRGGSYNEQFF
TRBV5-1,TRBJ2-1,CASRNPGNNEQFF
TRBV11-2,TRBJ1-5,CASSSPRQPQHF
TRBV6-4,TRBJ2-3,CASSDGTSGGSDTQYF
TRBV27,TRBJ2-2,CASSWVRVTGELFF
TRBV30,TRBJ1-3,CAYDTGNTIYF
TRBV5-8,TRBJ2-5,CASSLSRWEETQYF
TRBV10-3,TRBJ1-4,CAISEGARRGQDEKLFF
TRBV5-4,TRBJ1-2,CASSETGDNYGYTF
TRBV4-3,TRBJ2-2,CASSQDLSPNTGELFF